Listed below are T cell receptor beta chains from one sample, sequenced in a study of cytomegalovirus exposure and HLA in healthy donors. Method: immunoSEQ multiplex PCR; TCRdb's copy keeps in-frame clones and lacks some. Among about 180,000 clones, more than 65% were seen once, and the ten largest hold around 1.2%. Sample: PBMCs. The source of these receptors is a girl between 2 and 10 years old in good health and CMV-seropositive. The CDR3 runs from the conserved cysteine through the conserved F or W. A D gene is named only where the DNA matches it firmly.

D gene,V gene,CDR3 protein
.,TRBV27,CASSNTGSALAKNIQYF
TRBD2,TRBV5-1,CASSESGRAYEQYF
.,TRBV28,CASSLFLGVGNTIYF
TRBD1,TRBV4-1,CASTQGGLRDRVDGYTF
.,TRBV15,CATSRVSTNTEAFF
.,TRBV6-1,CASSEDVPGDLASYEQYF
.,TRBV6-6,CASNVRSNQPQHF
.,TRBV5-1,CASSLGQYQPQHF
TRBD1,TRBV15,CATSGDRVGGQYF
TRBD1,TRBV12-5,CASGPTGGADYGYTF
TRBD2,TRBV4-1,CASSQGTSGTLTVRNTQYF
TRBD2,TRBV15,CATSRGALGGGRADEQYF
TRBD2,TRBV5-1,CASSSSGSPRDTQYF
.,TRBV5-1,CASSSSRDTRQSTDTQYF
.,TRBV18,CASSPAEYQPQHF
.,TRBV7-9,CASNLRYVGQEGLTYEQYF
TRBD1,TRBV6-5,CASSSPGTGLVYGYTF
TRBD1,TRBV25-1,CASSDLGQGLDTQYF
TRBD1,TRBV7-2,CASSFGTAFTDTQYF
TRBD2,TRBV11-2,CASSLPTTSGTYEQYF
TRBD2,TRBV28,CHWGSGGGCYEQYF
.,TRBV10-2,CASSEKKSSYNSPLHF
TRBD2,TRBV29-1,CSAKRTGTRGAGELFF
.,TRBV6-1,CASESFSRLNTEAFF
TRBD1,TRBV5-1,CASSPGQGASPLHF
.,TRBV9,CASSVVSNTGELFF
.,TRBV4-1,CASSQGVPPLNYGYTF
.,TRBV7-3,CASGHYNEQFF